The rows below give T cell receptor beta chains drawn from one sample of a study of T-cell memory formation after mild COVID-19. TCRdb reanalysed the 5' RACE reads using MiXCR and keeps one entry per CDR3 protein. This sample carries about 210,000 distinct CDR3 sequences, roughly 27% of them seen once, and the ten largest clones take roughly 11%. The sequenced material came from PBMCs or a T cell subset sorted from them (not recorded which). Receptors were obtained from an adult woman who had mild COVID-19 (a few samples of this study predate the infection). Cell type and time point are not known. Each CDR3 is given with its conserved first and last residue. The order of the fields is V gene, J gene, clone size, D gene, CDR3 protein, CDR3 DNA. The D gene is left open where the match is weak. Expanded clones get a size class; other rows say once, few or many, or leave the size out.

TRBV6-5	TRBJ1-6	NA	NA	CASSRQDSPLHF	TGTGCCAGCAGCCGACAAGATTCACCCCTCCACTTT
TRBV5-4	TRBJ2-3	NA	TRBD2	CASSLEAGGDTQYF	TGTGCCAGCAGCTTAGAAGCGGGGGGAGATACGCAGTATTTT
TRBV10-3	TRBJ1-1	few	NA	CAISVGPTNTEAFF	TGTGCCATCAGTGTGGGACCGACGAACACTGAAGCTTTCTTT
TRBV9	TRBJ2-3	NA	NA	CASSVAHGETSTDTQYF	TGTGCCAGCAGCGTAGCTCACGGGGAAACTAGCACAGATACGCAGTATTTT
TRBV29-1	TRBJ2-7	NA	NA	CSALGGQLAYEQYF	TGCAGCGCCCTGGGGGGACAGCTAGCTTACGAGCAGTACTTC
TRBV29-1	TRBJ2-5	NA	NA	CSVVAGAAETQYF	TGCAGCGTTGTGGCGGGGGCCGCGGAGACCCAGTACTTC
TRBV6-1	TRBJ1-1	NA	TRBD1	CASRAQGLGTEAFF	TGTGCCAGCAGGGCACAGGGGCTGGGCACTGAAGCTTTCTTT
TRBV13	TRBJ2-7	NA	NA	CASSLLGSRYEQYF	TGTGCCAGCAGCTTATTGGGCTCCAGATACGAGCAGTACTTC
TRBV6-2/TRBV6-3	TRBJ2-1	few	NA	CASSYPWREQFF	TGTGCCAGCAGTTACCCTTGGCGGGAGCAGTTCTTC
TRBV11-3	TRBJ2-5	NA	TRBD1	CASSRGQGDSETQYF	TGTGCCAGCAGCCGCGGACAGGGAGACTCGGAGACCCAGTACTTC
TRBV20-1	TRBJ1-3	NA	NA	CSATTGKAGNTIYF	TGCAGTGCCACCACAGGGAAGGCTGGAAACACCATATATTTT
TRBV27	TRBJ2-1	few	TRBD1	CASRDRGHYEQFF	TGTGCCAGCAGGGACAGGGGGCACTATGAGCAGTTCTTC
TRBV4-2	TRBJ2-1	NA	TRBD1	CASRQGAGNEQFF	TGTGCCAGCAGACAGGGGGCAGGGAATGAGCAGTTCTTC
TRBV20-1	TRBJ1-6	NA	TRBD1	CSAGDRPPTYNSPLHF	TGCAGTGCCGGGGACAGGCCCCCAACCTATAATTCACCCCTCCACTTT
TRBV5-4	TRBJ2-1	few	TRBD2	CASSPGTSGSSEQFF	TGTGCCAGCAGCCCAGGGACTAGCGGGAGTTCTGAGCAGTTCTTC
TRBV4-2	TRBJ1-4	NA	NA	CASSQDTRIVMFF	TGTGCCAGCAGCCAAGATACGAGAATTGTCATGTTTTTT
TRBV6-2/TRBV6-3	TRBJ2-1	many	NA	CASRGGIGGEAGEEQFF	TGTGCCAGCAGGGGGGGTATCGGAGGGGAGGCAGGCGAGGAGCAGTTCTTC
TRBV2	TRBJ1-1	NA	NA	CASSGQRIEAFF	TGTGCCAGCAGTGGACAACGGATTGAAGCTTTCTTT
TRBV6-5	TRBJ2-5	NA	NA	CASSPGAFQETQYF	TGTGCCAGCAGCCCGGGGGCTTTCCAGGAGACCCAGTACTTC
TRBV5-1	TRBJ2-7	NA	NA	CASSDRNSYEQYF	TGCGCCAGCAGCGACAGGAACTCCTACGAGCAGTACTTC
TRBV18	TRBJ2-7	NA	TRBD1	CASSRTGGRTGSYEQYF	TGTGCCAGCTCACGGACAGGGGGTAGGACGGGCTCCTACGAGCAGTACTTC
TRBV7-8	TRBJ1-2	NA	NA	CASSQSDSYGYTF	TGTGCCAGCAGCCAATCGGACTCCTATGGCTACACCTTC
TRBV20-1	TRBJ1-2	few	NA	CSARDPGYGYTF	TGCAGTGCTAGAGATCCAGGGTATGGCTACACCTTC
TRBV20-1	TRBJ1-4	NA	NA	CSARDRPNEKLFF	TGCAGTGCTAGAGATCGGCCTAATGAAAAACTGTTTTTT
TRBV30	TRBJ1-2	NA	NA	CAWKRGVDYGYTF	TGTGCCTGGAAACGGGGGGTTGACTATGGCTACACCTTC
TRBV4-3	TRBJ2-7	NA	NA	CASSQGVGYEQYF	TGCGCCAGCAGCCAAGGGGTGGGGTACGAGCAGTACTTC
TRBV29-1	TRBJ2-2	NA	NA	CSVEGGVRTGELFF	TGCAGCGTCGAGGGGGGGGTTAGGACCGGGGAGCTGTTTTTT
TRBV2	TRBJ2-2	NA	NA	CASSEHGNTGELFF	TGTGCCAGCAGTGAACATGGGAACACCGGGGAGCTGTTTTTT
TRBV2	TRBJ2-7	NA	TRBD2	CASLIPSGRNEQYF	TGTGCCAGCCTCATCCCAAGCGGGAGAAACGAGCAGTACTTC